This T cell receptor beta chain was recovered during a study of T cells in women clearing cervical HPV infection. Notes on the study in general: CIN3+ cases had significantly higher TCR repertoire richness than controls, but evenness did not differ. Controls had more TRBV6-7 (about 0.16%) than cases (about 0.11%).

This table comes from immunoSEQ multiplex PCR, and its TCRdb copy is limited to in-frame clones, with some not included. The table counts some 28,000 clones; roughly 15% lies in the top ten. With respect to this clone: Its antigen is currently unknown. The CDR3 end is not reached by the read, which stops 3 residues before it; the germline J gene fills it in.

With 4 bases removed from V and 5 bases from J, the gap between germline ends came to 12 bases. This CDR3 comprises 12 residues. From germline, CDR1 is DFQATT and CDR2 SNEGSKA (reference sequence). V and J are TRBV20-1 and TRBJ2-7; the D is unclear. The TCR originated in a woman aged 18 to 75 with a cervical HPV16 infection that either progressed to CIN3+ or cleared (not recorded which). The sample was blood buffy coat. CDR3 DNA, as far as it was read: TGCAGTGCTATTGGCCCCACCAACGAG. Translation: CSAIGPTNE. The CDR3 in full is CSAIGPTNEQYF.